This entry concerns a single T cell receptor beta chain. This clonotype was counted many times. No antigen is known for it. The input lacks base qualities; no much larger clone sits a single base away. The data were produced on an Illumina HiSeq 2500. Quantitative 5'-RACE with molecular barcodes was the method used to prepare the TCR beta libraries. Processing in the source paper ran as follows. To identify disease-linked TCR variants, a new computational method was used, one built on a probabilistic model of VDJ rearrangement. TCRdb's own reprocessing of the public reads used fastp at Q25 and MiXCR and kept productive beta chains. Merged by CDR3 protein, the rows form single entries marked with the most common genes and DNA. The authors' filters were not applied to this entry. The sample table contains 100,000 to 150,000 distinct CDR3 sequences; only one count was recorded for approximately 17% of them. Jointly, the top ten make up roughly 30% of the sample.

Trimming accounts for 0 bases at V and 4 bases at J, while the number of junction bases matched to no gene is 1. There are 15 amino acids in the CDR3, from cysteine to phenylalanine inclusive. CDR3 DNA is the only sequence kept; it has 45 bases, read in frame from the first base. Based on the germline V gene, the CDR1 and CDR2 sequences are SGDLS and YYNGEE. This sample stems from a study of CD8 T cells in ankylosing spondylitis (dated by TCRdb to the late 2010s). Some background on the complete study: T cell receptor beta repertoires were profiled in healthy donors and ankylosing spondylitis patients so that disease-linked TCR variants could be found. Samples of peripheral blood were taken, and for ankylosing spondylitis patients, synovial fluid was collected as well. The whole study cohort included over a hundred healthy donors and about two dozen ankylosing spondylitis patients. Summary of the overall study and its limitations: In peripheral blood, the disease-linked clones were found at relatively low frequencies and had a CD8+ phenotype. Some motif variants were previously reported in synovial fluid and blood of reactive arthritis patients, suggesting common disease-initiation mechanisms. Significant enrichment of the disease-linked clones was reported in matched synovial fluid samples from ankylosing spondylitis patients. A TCR beta motif made up of several highly homologous amino acid variants appeared to be characteristic of blood from ankylosing spondylitis patients.

The chain is encoded by TRBV9 joined to TRBJ2-7; TRBD2 lines up with 13 middle nucleotides. The sample consisted of blood, either unsorted or a sorted T cell fraction (not recorded which). The source is a male donor with ankylosing spondylitis. This receptor has the CDR3 CASSVGTSGRYEQYF. The nucleotide sequence reads TGTGCCAGCAGCGTAGGGACTAGCGGGAGATACGAGCAGTACTTC.